The subject of this entry is one T cell receptor (beta chain). This specimen comes from a study of T cell changes during pregnancy in multiple sclerosis. Data came from immunoSEQ multiplex PCR; TCRdb stores just in-frame clones and leaves some out. The data show 55,000 to 75,000 clones, 91% seen once. Material: peripheral blood, obtained after pregnancy. The TCR originated in a female donor in good health, enrolled as a control in a pregnancy study.

Here the CDR3 reads CASSLTGGGYTF. In DNA form, the CDR3 reads TGTGCCAGCAGCTTAACCGGAGGCGGCTACACCTTC. The chain uses TRBV7-6 and TRBJ1-2; D ambiguous. Germline values: CDR1 SGHVS, CDR2 FNYEAQ. The CDR3 runs to 12 residues. V shed 2 bases and J shed 8 bases, with 9 bases lying between them.